This T cell receptor (beta chain) is drawn from a study of OX40 agonist ivuxolimab in advanced cancers. General notes on the study: Ivuxolimab was an agonistic, fully human IgG2 monoclonal antibody directed against OX40 (CD134), a costimulatory receptor. Prior anti-PD-1, anti-PD-L1 or anti-CTLA-4 therapy was permitted, and about 40% of dose-escalation patients had received checkpoint inhibitors. The purpose of peripheral TCRbeta sequencing was to test whether ivuxolimab changed TCR sequence diversity and led to clonal T-cell expansion. Partial responses occurred in three dose-escalation patients, of whom one had hepatocellular carcinoma and two had cutaneous melanoma. Of the approximately 54 dose-escalation patients, hepatocellular carcinoma was present in around 19, melanoma in around 15, renal cell carcinoma in 9 and head and neck cancer in 9. Intravenous ivuxolimab was administered to patients every 2 weeks at six dose levels: 0.01, 0.1, 0.3, 1.5, 3 and 10 mg/kg. The paper reports the monotherapy dose-escalation portion (N = 52 patients) of the phase I ivuxolimab trial. In the dose-escalation cohort, about four fifths of patients were male, and the mean age was 60 years with a range of roughly 20 to 85. What the research found in general, with its limitations: After ivuxolimab, expanded clones were on average more numerous among CD8+ T cells than among CD4+ T cells. Antigen specificity was not determined for the clonally expanded peripheral T cells. In partial responders in the 0.1-3.0 mg/kg groups, normalized peripheral clonal expansion was found to be among the lowest, especially among CD8+ T cells. Low levels of normalized T-cell clonal expansion were also seen in some patients who did not respond. At doses of 0.1 to 3.0 mg/kg, clonal expansion of both CD4+ and CD8+ T cells in blood was seen between baseline and week 6.

A remark on this clone: Its binding antigen is unknown. No base qualities exist here, and no much larger clone lies one base off it.

Reading the germline V gene gives CDR1 SQVTM and CDR2 ANQGSEA. Here V drops 0 bases and J drops 5 bases, and the junction holds 7 bases not matched to any gene. There are 15 amino acids in the CDR3, from cysteine to phenylalanine inclusive. Of the read, only the CDR3 DNA is kept; its 45 bases are in frame from base 1. The trial excluded patients who had a history of autoimmune disease or were on systemic immunosuppression. Peripheral blood for TCR sequencing was collected from all dose cohorts at baseline, on cycle 4 day 1, and on cycle 7 day 1. Samples were obtained from an open-label, multicenter, first-in-human phase I dose-escalation trial of ivuxolimab. Adults with locally advanced or metastatic head and neck squamous cell, hepatocellular, melanoma or renal cell carcinoma were enrolled in the trial. Before TCR sequencing, CD4+ T cells and CD8+ T cells were sorted from peripheral blood as separate populations.

Genomic DNA was isolated from the sorted cells so that the TCRbeta CDR3 region could be sequenced. The immunoSEQ Assay was used for sequencing of TCRbeta CDR3 regions. In TCRdb, the immuneACCESS table is reduced to in-frame sequences with V and J assigned. These tables do not hold every clone; where another copy was compared, an unresolved V gene accounts for under half, and the others remain unexplained. For this sample the table gives some 86,000 clones, of which about 85% were detected only once. The ten most abundant clones make up roughly 3.4% of the sample. The rearrangement combines TRBV29-1 with TRBJ2-5; TRBD2 agrees with 9 junctional bases. The sequence was collected from an adult with an advanced solid tumor such as melanoma, head and neck, liver or kidney cancer. The specimen was CD4+ or CD8+ T cells sorted from blood, collected in a trial of the OX40 agonist ivuxolimab. CDR3 protein: CSVEEWMAGGETQYF. The DNA reads TGCAGCGTTGAAGAATGGATGGCGGGAGGGGAGACCCAGTACTTC.